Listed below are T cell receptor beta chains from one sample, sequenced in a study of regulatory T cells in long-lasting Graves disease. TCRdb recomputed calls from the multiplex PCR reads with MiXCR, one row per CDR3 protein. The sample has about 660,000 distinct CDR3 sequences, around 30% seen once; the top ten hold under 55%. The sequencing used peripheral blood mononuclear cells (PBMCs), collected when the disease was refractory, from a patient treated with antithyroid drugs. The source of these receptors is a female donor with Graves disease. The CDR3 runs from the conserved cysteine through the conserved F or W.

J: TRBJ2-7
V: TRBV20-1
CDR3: CSARDGSGMTRYEQYF

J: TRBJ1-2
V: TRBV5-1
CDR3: CASSPFLSSTGYGYTF

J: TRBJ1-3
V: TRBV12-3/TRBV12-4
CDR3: CASSLVPASSGNTIYF

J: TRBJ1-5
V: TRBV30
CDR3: CAWNKDSNQPQHF

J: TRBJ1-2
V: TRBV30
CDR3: CAWRGYRDTNYGYTF

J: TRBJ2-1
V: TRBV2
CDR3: CASGGTFYNEQFF

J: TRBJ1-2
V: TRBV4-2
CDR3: CASSQDLAAKILNYGYTF

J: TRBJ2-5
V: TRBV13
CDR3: CASSPLGQAKETQYF

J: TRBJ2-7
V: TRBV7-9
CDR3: CASSPRTRYYEQYF

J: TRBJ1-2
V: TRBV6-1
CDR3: CASGQGANYGYTF

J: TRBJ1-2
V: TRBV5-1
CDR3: CASSSSSNYGYTF

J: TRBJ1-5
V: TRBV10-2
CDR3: CASSESMSAGLLNQPQHF

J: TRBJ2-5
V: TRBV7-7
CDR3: CASSFLRSAGGPLGQETQYF

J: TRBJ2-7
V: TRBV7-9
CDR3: CASSLLERQGISNEQYF

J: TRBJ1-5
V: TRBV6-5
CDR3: CASSYSQDSNQPQHF

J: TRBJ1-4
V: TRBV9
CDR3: CASSVAGTAEELFF

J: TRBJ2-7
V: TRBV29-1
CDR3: CSVGGLAGGNPYEQYF

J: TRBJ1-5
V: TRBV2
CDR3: CASRPGTGKNQPQHF

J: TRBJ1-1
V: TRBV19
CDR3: CASSIGPRDRLNTEAFF

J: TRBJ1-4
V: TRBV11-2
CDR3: CASSSWAGEKLFF

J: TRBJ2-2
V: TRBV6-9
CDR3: CASSWRTANTGELFF

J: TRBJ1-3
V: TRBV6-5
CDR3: CASSSTGDGPGNTIYF